A single sample is the source of the 23 T cell receptor beta chains below, sequenced in a study of spatial heterogeneity in lung cancer. Whole-study findings and limits: Tracking of tumor mutation counts was seen in expanded intratumoral alpha and beta TCR counts.

TCRdb redid the calling of the 5' RACE reads with MiXCR, one entry per CDR3 protein. The sample has some 5,100 distinct CDR3 sequences, approximately 22% seen once. As for time point: sample taken at primary tumor resection. Antigens for these TCRs are unknown. This sample comprised lung tumor tissue, obtained at surgery. These receptors were collected from a male donor with early-stage non-small cell lung cancer.

V usage is TRBV28 and J usage is TRBJ2-4; 8 positions agree with TRBD1. The CDR3 covers 14 residues. V dropped 3 bases and J dropped 5; count of bases not matched to a gene: 3. CDR1 and CDR2 from the germline V gene are MDHEN and SYDVKM. The CDR3 DNA sequence: TGTGCCAGCAGTTTGCAGGGGGCCCAAAACATTCAGTACTTC. Protein product: CASSLQGAQNIQYF.

This CDR3 reads CASRPLGTGLAEQFF. Here the CDR3 DNA reads TGTGCCAGCAGACCCTTGGGGACAGGGCTGGCTGAGCAGTTCTTC. The chain links TRBV28 to TRBJ2-1; 9 bases agree with TRBD1. V was clipped by 6 bases and J by 9 bases; unmatched bases: 12. This CDR3 region has 15 residues. CDR1 is MDHEN and CDR2 is SYDVKM in the germline V gene.

There are many counts of this clonotype. The rearrangement uses TRBV6-2 or TRBV6-3 and TRBJ2-7, with 8 bases matching TRBD1. V lost 4 bases, J lost 1 base, and 6 bases stayed unmatched. Germline V gene data show CDR1 as MNHEY and CDR2 as SVGEGT. There are 15 residues in the CDR3. DNA of the CDR3: TGTGCCAGCAGTTCGACAGGGGCTACATCCTACGAGCAGTACTTC. Its protein is CASSSTGATSYEQYF.

This clonotype counts as medium-sized. This chain links TRBV6-5 with TRBJ2-5; D call uncertain. CDR3 length: 13 residues. Between the trimmed V and J ends, which lost 0 bases and 8 bases, there was a span of 10 bases. Germline V gene sequence: CDR1 MNHEY, CDR2 SVGAGI. The CDR3 sequence: CASSYSIGQTQYF. The CDR3 coding sequence is TGTGCCAGCAGTTACTCGATAGGTCAAACCCAGTACTTC.

The rearrangement joins TRBV19 to TRBJ2-3, with D maybe TRBD1 (6 bases). From germline, CDR1 is LNHDA and CDR2 SQIVND (reference sequence). V lost 3 bases and J lost 1, with 11 bases in between. This CDR3 contains 15 residues. The CDR3 nucleotides read TGTGCCAGTAGTATCCGGGACAAGCGCACAGATACGCAGTATTTT. Its protein is CASSIRDKRTDTQYF.

By share of the sample, this clonotype is medium-sized. The V and J genes are TRBV6-1 and TRBJ1-5, with 7 bases lining up with TRBD1. This CDR3 contains 15 residues. The germline V gene has CDR1 MNHNS and CDR2 SASEGT. Trimming at V came to 1 base and at J to 6 bases, leaving 6 bases not matched to a gene. The CDR3 is CASSEVAGGIQPQHF. In nucleotides, the CDR3 is TGTGCCAGCAGTGAAGTCGCAGGGGGAATTCAGCCCCAGCATTTT.

The rearrangement joins TRBV20-1 to TRBJ2-3, with D unresolved. The CDR3 totals 13 residues. The V gene's germline CDR1 is DFQATT and CDR2 SNEGSKA (reference sequence). Trimming left V 3 bases short and J 0 bases short, with 7 bases between. The CDR3 DNA reads as TGCAGTGCTAGCGGCACTAGCACAGATACGCAGTATTTT. Translated, it gives CSASGTSTDTQYF.

This clonotype turned up a few times. The rearrangement links TRBV7-8 to TRBJ1-3; D gene ambiguous. The CDR3 totals 14 residues. The V end lost 7 bases, the J end lost 2 bases, and 12 bases lay between the germline ends. Germline CDR1 is SGHVS and CDR2 is FQNEAQ. CDR3 sequence: CASNPDGPGNTIYF. The CDR3 coding sequence is TGTGCCAGCAACCCGGACGGACCTGGAAACACCATATATTTT. The full variable domain, with the rest looked up from reference TRBV7-8 and TRBJ1-3, is GAGVSQSPRYKVAKRGQDVALRCDPISGHVSLFWYQQALGQGPEFLTYFQNEAQLDKSGLPSDRFFAERPEGSVSTLKIQRTQQEDSAVYLCASNPDGPGNTIYFGEGSWLTVV.

This clonotype is medium-sized within its sample. The chain links TRBV28 to TRBJ2-7; perhaps TRBD2 as D (6 bases). The CDR3 consists of 17 residues. Trimming took off 6 bases at V and 3 bases at J, with 24 bases between the two ends. Per germline, CDR1 MDHEN and CDR2 SYDVKM. The CDR3 nucleotides are TGTGCCAGCAGCCCCTTAGGAGGGGCGGGAATACTCTACGAGCAGTACTTC. This codes for CASSPLGGAGILYEQYF. The full variable domain, its missing parts supplied by reference TRBV28 and TRBJ2-7, is DVKVTQSSRYLVKRTGEKVFLECVQDMDHENMFWYRQDPGLGLRLIYFSYDVKMKEKGDIPEGYSVSREKKERFSLILESASTNQTSMYLCASSPLGGAGILYEQYFGPGTRLTVT.

Of note for this clonotype: One end of the junction varies from germline; a read error may be responsible. The CDR3 sequence: CASVGPRENEKLFF. In DNA form, the CDR3 reads TGTGCCAGCGTCGGACCCAGGGAAAATGAAAAACTGTTTTTT. The chain is built from TRBV10-2 and TRBJ1-4, with D perhaps TRBD1 (5 bases). The CDR3 is 14 amino acids. CDR1 is WSHSY and CDR2 is SAAADI in the germline V gene.

This clonotype was seen many times. V usage is TRBV20-1 and J usage is TRBJ2-2, with 9 bases fitting TRBD1. Germline lookup yields CDR1 DFQATT and CDR2 SNEGSKA (reference sequence). This CDR3 comprises 17 residues. The ends lost 3 bases at V and 7 bases at J; junction bases unmatched: 15. DNA for the CDR3: TGCAGTGCTAGGACCACCTGGGGGACAGGGTCCGGCGGGGAGCTGTTTTTT. Protein: CSARTTWGTGSGGELFF.

This chain uses TRBV5-4 with TRBJ2-7; TRBD1 agrees at 7 bases. Germline assignment: CDR1 SGHNT and CDR2 YYREEE (reference sequence). V gave up 4 bases and J gave up 3 bases; unmatched junction bases: 4. The CDR3 has 13 amino acids. CDR3 in amino acids: CASSLGQDYEQYF. CDR3 DNA: TGTGCCAGCAGCCTCGGACAGGACTACGAGCAGTACTTC.

This clonotype is termed medium-sized. This chain joins TRBV11-2 and TRBJ2-3, with D hard to call. Germline CDR1 reads SGHAT; CDR2 reads FQNNGV. V lost 2 bases to trimming and J lost 5 bases, with 5 bases between them. The CDR3 is made up of 12 amino acids. The CDR3 sequence: CASSLFGDTQYF. The CDR3 region has the DNA TGTGCCAGCAGCTTATTCGGAGATACGCAGTATTTT.

This clonotype was counted only a few times. The CDR3 reads CASRTGGSGANVLTF. In DNA form, the CDR3 reads TGTGCCAGCAGAACAGGAGGCTCTGGGGCCAACGTCCTGACTTTC. This rearrangement joins TRBV6-1 to TRBJ2-6; D is perhaps TRBD1 or TRBD2 (5 bases each). The germline CDR1 and CDR2 sequences are MNHNS and SASEGT. The V gene lost 6 bases and the J gene lost 0 bases, with 9 bases spanning the gap. The CDR3 is made up of 15 amino acids.

This clonotype was seen a few times. The V gene is TRBV29-1, the J gene TRBJ2-7, with 10 positions matching TRBD2. The germline V gene has CDR1 SQVTM and CDR2 ANQGSEA. The ends lost 1 base at V and 4 bases at J; junction bases unmatched: 7. The CDR3 length is 15 residues. Here the CDR3 reads CSVEVRSSGSYEQYF. For the CDR3, the DNA is TGCAGCGTTGAAGTTCGGTCTAGCGGGAGTTACGAGCAGTACTTC.

This chain joins TRBV28 and TRBJ2-7; D tentatively reads TRBD1 or TRBD2 (5 bases each). The CDR3 is 13 amino acids. With 8 bases removed from V and 5 bases from J, the gap between germline ends came to 16 bases. Germline CDR1 MDHEN, CDR2 SYDVKM. DNA of the CDR3: TGTGCCAGCGGGAGCCAGGGTGCCCACGAGCAGTACTTC. Residues: CASGSQGAHEQYF.

The chain is built from TRBV7-2 and TRBJ2-3; 7 bases map to TRBD2. Germline CDR1 SGHTA, CDR2 FQGNSA. V lost 4 bases, J lost 8 bases, and 6 bases stayed unmatched. CDR3 length: 13 amino acids. CDR3 DNA sequence: TGTGCCAGCAGCTCCTCCGGGGGGAGTACGCAGTATTTT. Translating gives CASSSSGGSTQYF.

To note about this clonotype: One base away lies a much larger clone, so this may be a sequencing read error. V is TRBV12-3 or TRBV12-4 and J is TRBJ2-2; 7 bases map to TRBD2. CDR3 length: 15 residues. The DNA of the CDR3 is TGTGCCACTACGGGACTATCGATGTGGACCGGGGAGCCGTTTTTT. Translation gives CATTGLSMWTGEPFF.

V is TRBV7-2 and J is TRBJ2-3, with TRBD2 identical over 13 bases. The germline CDR1 and CDR2 sequences are SGHTA and FQGNSA. The V segment lost 5 bases and the J segment 4 bases; nucleotides outside the gene matches: 18. CDR3 length: 20 residues. The DNA for the CDR3 is TGTGCCAGCAGCCCGAGGATACTAGCGGGAGGGATTAGTCGGCCAGATACGCAGTATTTT. It encodes CASSPRILAGGISRPDTQYF.

By its share, this clonotype is medium-sized. The rearrangement uses TRBV3-1 and TRBJ1-1; D gene unclear. The CDR3 covers 14 residues. With 3 bases removed from V and 2 bases from J, the gap between germline ends came to 10 bases. Germline-derived CDR1 and CDR2 are LGHDT and YNNKEL (reference sequence). The CDR3 coding sequence is TGTGCCAGCAGCCATCAGGCTGCCAACACTGAAGCTTTCTTT. This gives the protein CASSHQAANTEAFF.

By share, this clonotype ranks as large. The chain combines TRBV19 with TRBJ1-5; 8 bases align to TRBD1. CDR1 and CDR2 (germline): LNHDA, SQIVND (reference sequence). With 7 bases clipped from V and 1 base from J, the junction kept 9 bases outside the gene matches. The CDR3 runs 16 residues. CDR3 region: CASTTGTGISNQPQHF. The CDR3 DNA reads TGTGCCAGTACCACCGGGACAGGAATAAGCAATCAGCCCCAGCATTTT.

This clonotype was detected a few times. CDR3 protein: CAEQDYTDTQYF. Here the CDR3 DNA reads TGTGCTGAGCAGGACTACACAGATACGCAGTATTTT. The rearrangement joins TRBV7-2 to TRBJ2-3, with D maybe TRBD2 (6 bases). This CDR3 is built from 12 residues. Looked up from germline, CDR1 is SGHTA and CDR2 is FQGNSA.

By sample share, this clonotype is medium-sized (0.01 to 0.1%). The CDR3 is CASTGGQTFPGELFF. CDR3 DNA: TGTGCCAGCACAGGGGGACAGACATTCCCCGGGGAGCTGTTTTTT. The V and J genes are TRBV2 and TRBJ2-2; 7 bases fit TRBD1. After removal of 7 bases from V and 6 bases from J, the junction contained 11 bases not matched to a gene. CDR1 and CDR2 from the germline V gene are SNHLY and FYNNEI. The CDR3 has 15 residues.